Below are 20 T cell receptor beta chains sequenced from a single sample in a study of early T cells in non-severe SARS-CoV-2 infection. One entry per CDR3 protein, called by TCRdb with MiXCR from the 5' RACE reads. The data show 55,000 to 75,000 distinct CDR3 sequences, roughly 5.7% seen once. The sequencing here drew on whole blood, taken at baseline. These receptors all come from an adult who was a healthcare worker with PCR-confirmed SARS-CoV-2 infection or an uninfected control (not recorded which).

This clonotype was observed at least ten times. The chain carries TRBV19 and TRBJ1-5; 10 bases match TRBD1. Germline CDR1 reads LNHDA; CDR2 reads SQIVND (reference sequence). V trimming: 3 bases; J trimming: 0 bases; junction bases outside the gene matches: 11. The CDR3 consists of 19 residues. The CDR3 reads CASSIDGQGVTYSNQPQHF. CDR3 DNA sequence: TGTGCCAGTAGTATCGACGGACAGGGGGTAACGTATAGCAATCAGCCCCAGCATTTT.

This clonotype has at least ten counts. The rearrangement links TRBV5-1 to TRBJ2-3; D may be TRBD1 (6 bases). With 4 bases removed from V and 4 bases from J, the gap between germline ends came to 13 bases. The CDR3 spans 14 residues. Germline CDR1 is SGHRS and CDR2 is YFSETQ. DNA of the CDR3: TGCGCCAGCAGCGAACGGACAGACTCAGATACGCAGTATTTT. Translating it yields CASSERTDSDTQYF.

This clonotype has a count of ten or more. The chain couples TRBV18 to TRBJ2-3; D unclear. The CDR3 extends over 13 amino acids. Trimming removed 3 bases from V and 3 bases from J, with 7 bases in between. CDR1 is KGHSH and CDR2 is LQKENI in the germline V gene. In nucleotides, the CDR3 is TGTGCCAGCTCACCTATCCAGACAGATACGCAGTATTTT. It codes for CASSPIQTDTQYF.

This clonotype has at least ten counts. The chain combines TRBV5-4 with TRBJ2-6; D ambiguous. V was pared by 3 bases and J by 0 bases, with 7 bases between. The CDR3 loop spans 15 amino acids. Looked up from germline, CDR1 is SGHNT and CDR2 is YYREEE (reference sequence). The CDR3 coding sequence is TGTGCCAGCAGCTCTCTTAGCTCTGGGGCCAACGTCCTGACTTTC. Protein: CASSSLSSGANVLTF.

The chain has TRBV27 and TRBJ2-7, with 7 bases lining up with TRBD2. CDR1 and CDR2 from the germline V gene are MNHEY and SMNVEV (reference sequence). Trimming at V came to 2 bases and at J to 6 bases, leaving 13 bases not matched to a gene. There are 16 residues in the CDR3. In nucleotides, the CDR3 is TGTGCCAGCAGTTTAACCCAGCCTAGCGGAGTGGGCGAGCAGTACTTC. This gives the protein CASSLTQPSGVGEQYF.

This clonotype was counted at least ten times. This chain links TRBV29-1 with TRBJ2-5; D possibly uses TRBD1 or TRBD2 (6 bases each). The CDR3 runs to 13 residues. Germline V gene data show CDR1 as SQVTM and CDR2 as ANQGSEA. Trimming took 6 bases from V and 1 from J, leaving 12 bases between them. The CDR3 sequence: CSVGGRGQETQYF. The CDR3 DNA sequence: TGCAGCGTCGGGGGCAGGGGCCAAGAGACCCAGTACTTC.

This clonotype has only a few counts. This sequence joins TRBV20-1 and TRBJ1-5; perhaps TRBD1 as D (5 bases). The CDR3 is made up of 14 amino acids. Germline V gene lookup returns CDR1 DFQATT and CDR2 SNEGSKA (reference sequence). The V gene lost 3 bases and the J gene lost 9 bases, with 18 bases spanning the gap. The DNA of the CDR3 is TGCAGTGCTAGGGGGCAGGGTGGATCCCGGCCCCAGCATTTT. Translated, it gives CSARGQGGSRPQHF.

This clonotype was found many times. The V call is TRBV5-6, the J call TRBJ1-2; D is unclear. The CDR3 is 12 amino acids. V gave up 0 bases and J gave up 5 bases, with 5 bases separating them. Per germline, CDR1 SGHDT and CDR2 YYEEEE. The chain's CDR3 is CASSLDFYGYTF. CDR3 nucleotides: TGTGCCAGCAGCTTGGATTTTTATGGCTACACCTTC.

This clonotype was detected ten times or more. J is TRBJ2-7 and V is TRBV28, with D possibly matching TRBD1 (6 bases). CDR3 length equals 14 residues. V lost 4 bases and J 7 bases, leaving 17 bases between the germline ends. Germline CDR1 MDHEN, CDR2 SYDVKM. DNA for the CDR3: TGTGCCAGCAGTTCTCCGGGACACTCTAAAGAGCAGTACTTC. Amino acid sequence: CASSSPGHSKEQYF.

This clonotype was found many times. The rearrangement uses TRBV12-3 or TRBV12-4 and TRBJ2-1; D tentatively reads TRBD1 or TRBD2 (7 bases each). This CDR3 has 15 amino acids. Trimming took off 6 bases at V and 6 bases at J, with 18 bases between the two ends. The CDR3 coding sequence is TGTGCCAGCAGCCCTAGCGGAGGGGGCTTCAATGAGCAGTTCTTC. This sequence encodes CASSPSGGGFNEQFF.

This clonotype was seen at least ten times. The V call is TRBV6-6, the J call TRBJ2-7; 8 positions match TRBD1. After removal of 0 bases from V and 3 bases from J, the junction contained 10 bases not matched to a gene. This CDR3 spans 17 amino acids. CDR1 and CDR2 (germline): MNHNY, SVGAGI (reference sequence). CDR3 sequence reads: CASSYSRMGQADYEQYF. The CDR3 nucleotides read TGTGCCAGCAGTTACTCGAGGATGGGACAGGCAGACTACGAGCAGTACTTC.

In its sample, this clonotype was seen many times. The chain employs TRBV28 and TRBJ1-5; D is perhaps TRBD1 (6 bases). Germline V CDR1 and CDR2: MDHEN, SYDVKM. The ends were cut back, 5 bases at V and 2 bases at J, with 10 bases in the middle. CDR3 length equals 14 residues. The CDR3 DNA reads TGTGCCAGCAGTCCCCGGACAGGCAATCAGCCCCAGCATTTT. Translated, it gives CASSPRTGNQPQHF.

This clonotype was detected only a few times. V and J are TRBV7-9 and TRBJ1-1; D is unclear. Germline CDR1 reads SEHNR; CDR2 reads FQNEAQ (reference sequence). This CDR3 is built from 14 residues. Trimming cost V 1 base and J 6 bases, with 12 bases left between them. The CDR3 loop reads CASSLGPEDPEAFF. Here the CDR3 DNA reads TGTGCCAGCAGCTTAGGGCCCGAGGACCCTGAAGCTTTCTTT.

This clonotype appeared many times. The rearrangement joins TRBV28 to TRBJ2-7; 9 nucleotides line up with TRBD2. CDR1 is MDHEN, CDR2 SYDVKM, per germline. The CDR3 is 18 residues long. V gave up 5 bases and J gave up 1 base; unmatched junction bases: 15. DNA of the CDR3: TGTGCCAGCAGTGGGGCAGGAGCGGGAGGTCCATTTTCCTACGAGCAGTACTTC. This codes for CASSGAGAGGPFSYEQYF.

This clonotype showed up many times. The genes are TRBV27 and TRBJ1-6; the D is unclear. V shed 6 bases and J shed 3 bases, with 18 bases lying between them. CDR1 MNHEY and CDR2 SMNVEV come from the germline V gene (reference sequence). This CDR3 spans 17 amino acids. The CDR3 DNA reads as TGTGCCAGCAGCCTCAGACCCTCCACCTTCTATAATTCACCCCTCCACTTT. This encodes CASSLRPSTFYNSPLHF.

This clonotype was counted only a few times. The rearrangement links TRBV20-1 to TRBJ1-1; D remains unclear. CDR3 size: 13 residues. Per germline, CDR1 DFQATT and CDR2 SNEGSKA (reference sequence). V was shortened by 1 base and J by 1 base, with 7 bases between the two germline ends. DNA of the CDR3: TGCAGTGCTAGAGTGCGCGGGAACACTGAAGCTTTCTTT. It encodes CSARVRGNTEAFF.

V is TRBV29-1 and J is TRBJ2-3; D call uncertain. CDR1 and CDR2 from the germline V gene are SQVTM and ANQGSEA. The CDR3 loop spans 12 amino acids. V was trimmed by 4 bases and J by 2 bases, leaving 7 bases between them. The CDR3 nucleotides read TGCAGCGTTGGAGGATCCACAGATACGCAGTATTTT. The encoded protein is CSVGGSTDTQYF.

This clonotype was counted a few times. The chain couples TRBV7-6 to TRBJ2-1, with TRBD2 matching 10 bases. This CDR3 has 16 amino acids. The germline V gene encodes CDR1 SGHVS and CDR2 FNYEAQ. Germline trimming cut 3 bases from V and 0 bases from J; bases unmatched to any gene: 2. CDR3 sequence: CASSFSGRTSYNEQFF. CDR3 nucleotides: TGTGCCAGCAGCTTTAGCGGGAGGACCTCCTACAATGAGCAGTTCTTC.

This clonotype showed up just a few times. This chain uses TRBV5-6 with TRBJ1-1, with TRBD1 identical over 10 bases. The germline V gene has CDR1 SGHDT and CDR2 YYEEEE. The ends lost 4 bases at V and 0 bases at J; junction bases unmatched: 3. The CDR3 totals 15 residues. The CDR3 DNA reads TGTGCCAGCAGCCCCGGGACAGGGGTGAACACTGAAGCTTTCTTT. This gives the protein CASSPGTGVNTEAFF.

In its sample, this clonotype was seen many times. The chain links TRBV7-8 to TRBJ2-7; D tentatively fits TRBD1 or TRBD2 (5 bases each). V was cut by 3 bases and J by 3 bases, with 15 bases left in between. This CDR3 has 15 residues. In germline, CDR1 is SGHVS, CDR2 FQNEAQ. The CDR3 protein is CASSFTRDPRYEQYF. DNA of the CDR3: TGTGCCAGCAGCTTTACCAGGGACCCTCGCTACGAGCAGTACTTC.